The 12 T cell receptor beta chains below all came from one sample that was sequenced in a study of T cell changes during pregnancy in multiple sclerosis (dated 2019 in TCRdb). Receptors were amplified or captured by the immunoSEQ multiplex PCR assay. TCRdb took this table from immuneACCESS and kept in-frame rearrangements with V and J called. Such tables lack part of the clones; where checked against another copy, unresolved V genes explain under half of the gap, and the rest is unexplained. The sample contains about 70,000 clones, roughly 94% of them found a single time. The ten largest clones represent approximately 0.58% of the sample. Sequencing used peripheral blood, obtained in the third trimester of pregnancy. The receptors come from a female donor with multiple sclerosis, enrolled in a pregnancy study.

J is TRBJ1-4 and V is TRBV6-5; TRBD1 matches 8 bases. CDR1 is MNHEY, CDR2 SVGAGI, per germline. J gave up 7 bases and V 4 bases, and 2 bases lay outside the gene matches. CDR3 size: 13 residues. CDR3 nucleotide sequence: TGTGCCAGCAGTTTGGGACAGGCTGAAAAACTGTTTTTT. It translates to CASSLGQAEKLFF.

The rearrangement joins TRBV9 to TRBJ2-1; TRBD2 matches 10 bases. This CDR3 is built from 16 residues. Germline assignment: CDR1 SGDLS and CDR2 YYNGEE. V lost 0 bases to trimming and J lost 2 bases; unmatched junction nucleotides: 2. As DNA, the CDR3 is TGTGCCAGCAGCGTAGTTCTAGCGGGGGCCTACAATGAGCAGTTCTTC. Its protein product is CASSVVLAGAYNEQFF.

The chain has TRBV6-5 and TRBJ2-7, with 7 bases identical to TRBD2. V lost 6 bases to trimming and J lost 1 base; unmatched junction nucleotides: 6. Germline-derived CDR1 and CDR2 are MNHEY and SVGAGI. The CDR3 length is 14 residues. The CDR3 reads CASSRRRGSYEQYF. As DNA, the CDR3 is TGTGCCAGCAGCCGGAGGCGGGGGTCCTACGAGCAGTACTTC.

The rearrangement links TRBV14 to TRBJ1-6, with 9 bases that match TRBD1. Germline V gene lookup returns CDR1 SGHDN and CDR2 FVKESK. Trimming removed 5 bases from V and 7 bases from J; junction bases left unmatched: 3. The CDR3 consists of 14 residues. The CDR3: CASSFGTGNSPLHF. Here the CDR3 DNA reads TGTGCCAGCAGCTTCGGGACAGGGAATTCACCCCTCCACTTT.

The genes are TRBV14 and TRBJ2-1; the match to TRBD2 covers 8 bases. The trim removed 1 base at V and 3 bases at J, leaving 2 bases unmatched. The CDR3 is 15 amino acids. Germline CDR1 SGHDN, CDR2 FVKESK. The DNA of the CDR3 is TGTGCCAGCAGCCAAGGGCTAGCGGGCTACAATGAGCAGTTCTTC. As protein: CASSQGLAGYNEQFF.

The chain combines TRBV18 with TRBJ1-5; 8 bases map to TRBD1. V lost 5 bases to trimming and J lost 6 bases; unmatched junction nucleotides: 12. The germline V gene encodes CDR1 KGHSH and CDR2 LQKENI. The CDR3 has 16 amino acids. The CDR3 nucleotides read TGTGCCAGCTCAGCTCTCCAAGGACAGGGAGGTCAGCCCCAGCATTTT. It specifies CASSALQGQGGQPQHF.

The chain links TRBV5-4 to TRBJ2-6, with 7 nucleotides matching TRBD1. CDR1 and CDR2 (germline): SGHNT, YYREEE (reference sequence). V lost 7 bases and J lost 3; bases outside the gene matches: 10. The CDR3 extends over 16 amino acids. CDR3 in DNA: TGTGCCAGCGCCCTCCTGACAGGGCTTGGGGCCAACGTCCTGACTTTC. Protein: CASALLTGLGANVLTF. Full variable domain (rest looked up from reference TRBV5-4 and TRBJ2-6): ETGVTQSPTHLIKTRGQQVTLRCSSQSGHNTVSWYQQALGQGPQFIFQYYREEENGRGNFPPRFSGLQFPNYSSELNVNALELDDSALYLCASALLTGLGANVLTFGAGSRLTVL.

The CDR3 region is CASRAPLGRRATDTQYF. In DNA form, the CDR3 reads TGTGCCAGCAGGGCACCCCTTGGGCGACGTGCCACAGATACGCAGTATTTT. V is TRBV2 and J is TRBJ2-3; D not resolved. Germline V gives CDR1 SNHLY, CDR2 FYNNEI. V lost 6 bases and J 2 bases, leaving 21 bases between the germline ends. The CDR3 length is 17 residues. Full variable domain (missing parts from reference TRBV2 and TRBJ2-3): EPEVTQTPSHQVTQMGQEVILRCVPISNHLYFYWYRQILGQKVEFLVSFYNNEISEKSEIFDDQFSVERPDGSNFTLKIRSTKLEDSAMYFCASRAPLGRRATDTQYFGPGTRLTVL.

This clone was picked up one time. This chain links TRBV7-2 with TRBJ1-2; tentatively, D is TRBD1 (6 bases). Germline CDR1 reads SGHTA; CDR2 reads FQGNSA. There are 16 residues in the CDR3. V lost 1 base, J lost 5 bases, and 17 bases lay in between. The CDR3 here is CASSLDGRGLYYGYTF. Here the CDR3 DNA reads TGTGCCAGCAGCTTAGACGGCAGGGGTCTATATTATGGCTACACCTTC.

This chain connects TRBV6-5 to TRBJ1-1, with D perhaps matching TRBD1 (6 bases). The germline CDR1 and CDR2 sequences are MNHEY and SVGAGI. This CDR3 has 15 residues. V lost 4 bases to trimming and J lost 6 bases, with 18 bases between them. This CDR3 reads CASSSAGVGLSEAFF. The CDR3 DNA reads TGTGCCAGCAGTTCCGCAGGGGTAGGGCTTTCTGAAGCTTTCTTT.

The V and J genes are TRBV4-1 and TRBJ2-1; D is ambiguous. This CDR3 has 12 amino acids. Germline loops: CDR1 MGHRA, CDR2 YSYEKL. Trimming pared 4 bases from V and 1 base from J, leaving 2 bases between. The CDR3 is CASSPSYNEQFF. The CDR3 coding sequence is TGCGCCAGCAGCCCATCCTACAATGAGCAGTTCTTC.

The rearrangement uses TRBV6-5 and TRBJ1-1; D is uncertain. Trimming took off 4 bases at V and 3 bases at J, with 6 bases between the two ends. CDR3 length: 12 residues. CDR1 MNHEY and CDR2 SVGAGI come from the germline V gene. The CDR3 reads CASSFRDTEAFF. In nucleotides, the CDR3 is TGTGCCAGCAGTTTCCGGGACACTGAAGCTTTCTTT.